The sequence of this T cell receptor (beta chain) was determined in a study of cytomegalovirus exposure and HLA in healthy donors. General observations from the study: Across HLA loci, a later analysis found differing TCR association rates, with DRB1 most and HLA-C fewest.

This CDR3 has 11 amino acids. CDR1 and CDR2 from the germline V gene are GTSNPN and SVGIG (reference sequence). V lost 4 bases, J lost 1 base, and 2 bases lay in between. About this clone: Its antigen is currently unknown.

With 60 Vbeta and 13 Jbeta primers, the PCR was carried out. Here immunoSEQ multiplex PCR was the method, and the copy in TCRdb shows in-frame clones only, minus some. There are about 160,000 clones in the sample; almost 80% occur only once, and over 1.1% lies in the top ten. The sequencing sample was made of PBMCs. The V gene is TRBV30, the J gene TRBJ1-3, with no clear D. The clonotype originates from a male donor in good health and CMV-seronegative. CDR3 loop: CAWISGNTIYF. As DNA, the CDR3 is TGTGCCTGGATATCTGGAAACACCATATATTTT.